This T cell receptor beta chain derives from a study of blood T cell repertoires in COVID-19. This CDR3 is 16 amino acids long. V dropped 0 bases and J dropped 4 bases, with 12 bases sitting between them. Per the germline V gene, CDR1 is MGHRA and CDR2 is YSYEKL. This clone was observed a handful of times. TCRdb's copy holds only in-frame clones and misses some; the assay was immunoSEQ multiplex PCR. The sample lists roughly 95,000 clones; about 81% were seen once. The rearrangement uses TRBV4-1 and TRBJ2-2; perhaps TRBD1 as D (7 bases). The sample taken for sequencing was peripheral blood. This receptor was taken from a man at least 80 years old with acute or convalescent COVID-19. The CDR3, as DNA: TGCGCCAGCAGCCAAGATCGCAGGGGGGTCACCGGGGAGCTGTTTTTT. Translation gives CASSQDRRGVTGELFF.